Sequencing of this T cell receptor (beta chain) was carried out in a study of blood T cells in healthy people across ages (dated by TCRdb to 2015 to 2017). Regarding the study in general: In model experiments, template switching captured roughly one uniquely barcoded TCR beta cDNA molecule for every two T cells. The study analyzed two additional independent replicas of 1 million unique cDNA reads from the same blood draw for two donors, one aged 18 to 30 and one aged 80 or older. To track age-related changes in TCR beta repertoire diversity, the study relied on deep sequencing normalized with unique cDNA molecular identifiers. The donors were split into four age groups: young (average 16 years), middle-aged (39), aged (over 55) and long-lived (about 74). To avoid experimental bias, donors of different ages were randomly spread across the sequencing lanes. Study-level results and caveats: Since profiling was done on bulk unsorted PBMCs, naive and antigen-experienced compartments could not be conclusively compared. Estimates of total diversity from one million sequenced T cells were regarded as lower bounds and underestimates. A strong correlation was found between observed TCR beta diversity and the percentage of naive T cells measured by flow cytometry. Compared with the aged group, the long-lived group had more naive CD4+ T cells, fewer expanded clones and increased TCR diversity, suggesting age selection. As age increased, observed TCR beta diversity per million T cells dropped in a roughly linear way, and a significant reduction was already evident by age 40. Because donor CMV infection status was unknown, age-related changes in expanded clonotypes were potentially confounded.

Donors were 30 to 45 systemically healthy Caucasian individuals from Russia aged 6 to 90 years. Around 10 milliliters of peripheral blood were drawn from each donor into EDTA-treated Vacutainer tubes. Ficoll-Paque density-gradient centrifugation was used to isolate PBMCs, with at least 6 million per sample. Total RNA, at least 5 micrograms per sample, was extracted from PBMCs with Trizol reagent. For every donor, an aliquot of PBMCs went through flow cytometry to measure the percentages of naive CD45RAhigh/CD27high T cells. The library was prepared using 5' RACE. For sequencing, an Illumina HiSeq 2500 was employed. A second PCR of about 6 to 11 cycles was run with a J-beta primer mix and a sample-barcoded 5' primer. A template-switch 5' adaptor carrying 12 random nucleotides introduced a unique molecular identifier onto each TCR beta cDNA molecule. At least 2.5 million CDR3-containing paired-end reads were obtained from each sample. The Mint cDNA synthesis kit, primed by a TRBC-specific oligonucleotide, was used to synthesize first-strand cDNA from all RNA. Following uracil-DNA glycosylase treatment, a first 18-cycle PCR with universal primers M1SS and BC2_uni_R was performed on all cDNA. In the source study's methods: Each sample was normalized by randomly selecting 1 million high-quality reads, each carrying a distinct molecular identifier. Reads with shared molecular identifiers were discarded instead of being binned into consensus sequences. MiTCR, set to a Q25 quality threshold and the strictest error-elimination algorithm, was used for CDR3 identification, clonotype clustering and error correction. A nonparametric unseen species model with Euler transformation was used to estimate lower-bound total TCR beta diversity. TCRdb redid the processing of the public reads, applying fastp at Q25 and MiXCR, and retained in-frame beta chains. Entries are consolidated by CDR3 protein sequence, retaining the most common genes and DNA. These V and J calls rely on TCRdb rather than the paper's analysis. Counted in this sample were 800,000 to 1,000,000 distinct CDR3 sequences; approximately 49% of them appeared once. Roughly 13% of the sample is in the top ten clones.

With respect to this clonotype: The antigen it binds to is not known. No much larger clone exists at a distance of one base, and base qualities are not known.

V loses 3 bases of germline sequence and J loses 0 bases, and the interval between the two ends is 9 bases. Per the germline V gene (reference sequence), MNHNY is the CDR1 and SVGAGI is the CDR2. The CDR3 has 15 amino acids, counting the end cysteine and phenylalanine. CDR3 DNA only is kept here, 45 bases in frame from base 1. This sequence was found in a man aged 25 to 45 in good health. Recombination linked TRBV6-6 to TRBJ1-5, with the D gene not clear enough to name. Sequencing used blood. CDR3 sequence: CASSYAGNSNQPQHF. Here is the DNA: TGTGCCAGCAGTTATGCGGGGAATAGCAATCAGCCCCAGCATTTT.